This is a list of T cell receptor beta chains from one sample in a study of tumor-infiltrating lymphocytes in primary liver carcinoma. In TCRdb, the multiplex PCR reads were re-called with MiXCR into one record per CDR3 protein. The table includes approximately 53,000 distinct CDR3 sequences, about 80% detected once. Sequencing was done on a sample of liver tumor tissue from sampling region 5. These receptor sequences come from a man aged 35 to 55 with primary liver carcinoma and hepatitis B virus infection. Each CDR3 is given without its conserved first and last residue. A D gene is named only where the DNA matches it firmly.

cdr3_aa: ASSEQQLARDEQY; v_call: TRBV10-2; d_call: NA
cdr3_aa: ASSLGGSLQPQQ; v_call: TRBV13; d_call: NA
cdr3_aa: SGRQGGTDTQY; v_call: TRBV29-1; d_call: TRBD1
cdr3_aa: NVAGSVGRTGELF; v_call: TRBV29-1; d_call: NA
cdr3_aa: ASSPGRWYEEY; v_call: TRBV4-1; d_call: NA
cdr3_aa: ASSSGTSGYSGANVLT; v_call: TRBV6-5; d_call: TRBD2
cdr3_aa: ASSPNTRTDTQY; v_call: TRBV5-4; d_call: NA
cdr3_aa: ASSFRGASAYEQY; v_call: TRBV13; d_call: NA
cdr3_aa: ASSLDLGVAHPQH; v_call: TRBV11-3; d_call: NA
cdr3_aa: ASRDTGDPYEQY; v_call: TRBV10-2; d_call: NA
cdr3_aa: ASSEAGDNSPLH; v_call: TRBV2; d_call: NA
cdr3_aa: SAWHADTQY; v_call: TRBV29-1; d_call: NA
cdr3_aa: CATTGTYEQC; v_call: TRBV29-1; d_call: NA
cdr3_aa: ASSGGEGIRQF; v_call: TRBV10-1; d_call: TRBD2
cdr3_aa: VSSQEGQRTGYNEQF; v_call: TRBV14; d_call: TRBD1
cdr3_aa: SVGYVGNQPQH; v_call: TRBV29-1; d_call: NA
cdr3_aa: ISSLGTGDEQY; v_call: TRBV12-3/TRBV12-4; d_call: NA
cdr3_aa: SVEDPVGNSYKQY; v_call: TRBV29-1; d_call: NA
cdr3_aa: ASGKGGDRGISLSGADVLT; v_call: TRBV11-2; d_call: TRBD1
cdr3_aa: ANSFQRPLDNELS; v_call: TRBV11-1; d_call: NA
cdr3_aa: SAGAGAGTGTQY; v_call: TRBV29-1; d_call: NA
cdr3_aa: AGSWAGNQPQH; v_call: TRBV6-1; d_call: NA
cdr3_aa: ASSPSLDEHY; v_call: TRBV6-6; d_call: NA
cdr3_aa: ISNPGEGDYEQY; v_call: TRBV11-3; d_call: NA
cdr3_aa: ASSFGLRQETLTDTQY; v_call: TRBV5-1; d_call: NA
cdr3_aa: ASRINRDYWTKQF; v_call: TRBV11-3; d_call: TRBD2
cdr3_aa: ASSYPGTNGSNEQF; v_call: TRBV11-2; d_call: NA
cdr3_aa: VSGLESHTGELF; v_call: TRBV11-2; d_call: NA
cdr3_aa: ASSLEGGSNQPQH; v_call: TRBV5-1; d_call: NA
cdr3_aa: AIRKNSGAYNEQF; v_call: TRBV10-3; d_call: TRBD2
cdr3_aa: ASSNTWREGPYEQY; v_call: TRBV5-6; d_call: TRBD2
cdr3_aa: SVENRQETKY; v_call: TRBV29-1; d_call: NA
cdr3_aa: ASGLEVSAGLLSYEQY; v_call: TRBV7-6; d_call: NA
cdr3_aa: ATSPWDSSYEQY; v_call: TRBV24-1; d_call: TRBD1
cdr3_aa: VSSLIPGYGDEQF; v_call: TRBV4-1; d_call: NA
cdr3_aa: ASSQAGTAYNEQF; v_call: TRBV4-1; d_call: NA
cdr3_aa: VSSQDQVGGELF; v_call: TRBV4-2; d_call: NA
cdr3_aa: AISLRYRVHEQY; v_call: TRBV6-2/TRBV6-3; d_call: NA
cdr3_aa: ANRAGLEGNDEQF; v_call: TRBV5-1; d_call: TRBD2
cdr3_aa: TSIEALQAT; v_call: TRBV2; d_call: NA
cdr3_aa: ASIPTVSNTGELF; v_call: TRBV2; d_call: NA
cdr3_aa: AISDQWETQY; v_call: TRBV10-3; d_call: NA
cdr3_aa: ASSPLTGSGNAIY; v_call: TRBV28; d_call: TRBD1
cdr3_aa: ASSDSQSGSTDMQY; v_call: TRBV6-4; d_call: TRBD2
cdr3_aa: ASSIGLVGAEDTQH; v_call: TRBV5-1; d_call: NA
cdr3_aa: SVHGPGPTGELF; v_call: TRBV29-1; d_call: NA
cdr3_aa: ASSPGQGVDYGYT; v_call: TRBV12-3/TRBV12-4; d_call: NA
cdr3_aa: SVLRTDSNIDAF; v_call: TRBV29-1; d_call: NA
cdr3_aa: ASSFRPQGGRNYGYS; v_call: TRBV7-9; d_call: TRBD1
cdr3_aa: ASSLGSRIPGSSGPNVLT; v_call: TRBV5-1; d_call: NA
cdr3_aa: ASSSRGTTGRSTRY; v_call: TRBV7-8; d_call: TRBD2
cdr3_aa: ASNLRVVGEQF; v_call: TRBV7-3; d_call: NA